The rows below give T cell receptor beta chains drawn from one sample of a study of early T cells in non-severe SARS-CoV-2 infection. TCRdb fed the 5' RACE reads into MiXCR, producing one record per CDR3 protein. The table includes about 130,000 distinct CDR3 sequences, about 15% detected once. Sequenced sample: whole blood. These receptors came from an adult who was a healthcare worker with PCR-confirmed SARS-CoV-2 infection or an uninfected control (not recorded which). CDR3s include the opening cysteine and the closing phenylalanine or tryptophan. Each record gives: D gene, V gene, J gene, clone size, CDR3 DNA, CDR3 protein. D genes are given only for firm matches. Clone size, where shown, is once, few, many, or a class for clones that have expanded.

TRBD1,TRBV19,TRBJ1-5,many,TGTGCCAGTAGTATGCAGGGACAGGGAATCATTCAGCCCCAGCATTTT,CASSMQGQGIIQPQHF
-,TRBV12-3/TRBV12-4,TRBJ1-1,-,TGTGCCAGCAGTTTTTCGGGGGGACCTGAAGCTTTCTTT,CASSFSGGPEAFF
-,TRBV19,TRBJ2-3,many,TGTGCCAGTAGGGGGGTTTTGCGGGCAGATACGCAGTATTTT,CASRGVLRADTQYF
-,TRBV4-2,TRBJ1-1,-,TGTGCCAGCAGCCAAGAGGGGGACACTGAAGCTTTCTTT,CASSQEGDTEAFF
TRBD1,TRBV5-5,TRBJ2-5,-,TGTGCCAGCAGCTTCGGGACAGGGGGGCAAGAGACCCAGTACTTC,CASSFGTGGQETQYF
-,TRBV15,TRBJ2-1,few,TGTGCCACCAGCCCCCTGGGGCCCATAAATGAGCAGTTCTTC,CATSPLGPINEQFF
-,TRBV18,TRBJ1-1,few,TGTGCCAGCTCTCGGGGGACGGAGAACACTGAAGCTTTCTTT,CASSRGTENTEAFF
TRBD1,TRBV6-1,TRBJ2-3,-,TGTGCCAGCAGTCTTACAGGGGACGAGAGTACAGATACGCAGTATTTT,CASSLTGDESTDTQYF
TRBD1,TRBV7-2,TRBJ1-2,-,TGTGCCAGCAGCTTATTGGGACAGGGGGCCGGTGGCTACACCTTC,CASSLLGQGAGGYTF
-,TRBV3-1,TRBJ2-7,-,TGTGCCAGCAGCCAAGAAAGTGCGAGCGAGCAGTACTTC,CASSQESASEQYF
-,TRBV29-1,TRBJ1-2,few,TGCAGCGTTGAAGATTCGGGCTCGGGTGGCTACACCTTC,CSVEDSGSGGYTF
TRBD1,TRBV30,TRBJ2-3,-,TGTGCCTGGGGATCCGGGACAGGGGTCCATACGCAGTATTTT,CAWGSGTGVHTQYF
-,TRBV7-8,TRBJ1-6,many,TGTGCCAGCACCCCACGGTCAGATTCACCCCTCCACTTT,CASTPRSDSPLHF